The 25 T cell receptor beta chains below all came from one sample that was sequenced in a study of control samples from healthy donors and cancer patients. The method was immunoSEQ multiplex PCR; TCRdb's version includes in-frame clones alone and lacks a portion of them. In the table there are 90,000 to 110,000 clones, 75% to 90% of which are singletons. The specimen sequenced was blood. These receptor sequences come from a woman aged 45-59 years in good health.

V usage is TRBV19 and J usage is TRBJ2-2; 10 bases match TRBD1. J gave up 6 bases and V 5 bases, and 0 bases lay outside the gene matches. Looked up from germline, CDR1 is LNHDA and CDR2 is SQIVND (reference sequence). The CDR3 is 13 amino acids. CDR3 sequence (DNA): TGTGCCAGTAGTGGGACAGGGGCCGGGGAGCTGTTTTTT. Translation gives CASSGTGAGELFF.

The chain links TRBV6-5 to TRBJ2-5, with D tentatively TRBD2 (5 bases). Germline loops: CDR1 MNHEY, CDR2 SVGAGI. The CDR3 totals 13 residues. Trimming cost V 7 bases and J 4 bases, with 13 bases left between them. DNA for the CDR3: TGTGCCAGCACCCTTTGGGAGCGAGAGACCCAGTACTTC. Translated, it gives CASTLWERETQYF.

The chain uses TRBV12-5 and TRBJ2-6; D is possibly TRBD1 (6 bases). Germline loops: CDR1 LGHNT, CDR2 FRNRAP. The CDR3 has 16 residues. The V end was cut by 0 bases, the J end by 4 bases, with 10 bases between. Here the CDR3 DNA reads TGTGCTAGTGGTTTGGTCTTGGGGGCCGGGGCCAACGTCCTGACTTTC. It specifies CASGLVLGAGANVLTF.

The V gene is TRBV2, the J gene TRBJ2-7; D remains ambiguous. V lost 6 bases to trimming and J lost 0 bases, with 3 bases between them. The CDR3 consists of 11 residues. The germline V gene has CDR1 SNHLY and CDR2 FYNNEI. In DNA form, the CDR3 reads TGTGCCAGCAGCCCCTCCTACGAGCAGTACGTC. This sequence encodes CASSPSYEQYV.

This clone was observed a few times. The gene calls are TRBV3-1 (or the pseudogene TRBV3-2) and TRBJ1-5; unclear D gene. The CDR3 is 17 amino acids. The germline CDR1 and CDR2 sequences are LGHDT and YNNKEL (reference sequence). Deletions cut 4 bases from V and 0 bases from J, with 16 bases between. The CDR3 here is CASSPYGVEYSNQPQHF. DNA for the CDR3: TGTGCCAGCAGCCCTTACGGGGTGGAGTATAGCAATCAGCCCCAGCATTTT.

The chain recombines TRBV18 with TRBJ1-3; TRBD1 might be the D (5 bases). Germline-derived CDR1 and CDR2 are KGHSH and LQKENI. This CDR3 has 16 residues. V lost 4 bases and J lost 1, with 14 bases in between. CDR3 sequence reads: CASSLSQGHSGNTIYF. The CDR3 DNA reads TGTGCCAGCTCACTGTCCCAGGGTCATTCTGGAAACACCATATATTTT.

The rearrangement links TRBV7-2 to TRBJ1-4, with D perhaps matching TRBD1 (6 bases). The V and J ends lost 5 bases and 8 bases respectively, with 12 bases between them. The germline CDR1 and CDR2 sequences are SGHTA and FQGNSA. The CDR3 is 13 amino acids. Here the CDR3 reads CASSRGPPEKLFF. The CDR3 nucleotides are TGTGCCAGCAGCCGGGGGCCGCCCGAAAAACTGTTTTTT.

This clone was seen just once. The genes are TRBV29-1 and TRBJ1-1; D not certain. Germline V gives CDR1 SQVTM, CDR2 ANQGSEA. V was trimmed by 6 bases and J by 3 bases, leaving 11 bases between them. This CDR3 is 12 amino acids long. The CDR3 DNA reads as TGCAGCGTAGGACGAGGGTACACTGAAGCTTTCTTT. It translates to CSVGRGYTEAFF.

V gene TRBV19 combines with J gene TRBJ1-5; D remains unclear. Trimming pared 5 bases from V and 6 bases from J, leaving 8 bases between. This CDR3 contains 12 residues. CDR1 is LNHDA and CDR2 is SQIVND in the germline V gene (reference sequence). CDR3 in DNA: TGTGCCAGTAGTTCTAATTCTCAGCCCCAGCATTTT. Its translation is CASSSNSQPQHF.

The genes are TRBV19 and TRBJ2-7; 10 bases match TRBD1. The CDR3 is made up of 15 amino acids. Germline V gene sequence: CDR1 LNHDA, CDR2 SQIVND (reference sequence). The ends lost 5 bases at V and 2 bases at J; junction bases unmatched: 6. The CDR3 coding sequence is TGTGCCAGTAGTGTCCTGGGGACAGGGGCCTACGAGCAGTACTTC. Encoded protein: CASSVLGTGAYEQYF. The full variable domain, its missing parts supplied by reference TRBV19 and TRBJ2-7, is DGGITQSPKYLFRKEGQNVTLSCEQNLNHDAMYWYRQDPGQGLRLIYYSQIVNDFQKGDIAEGYSVSREKKESFPLTVTSAQKNPTAFYLCASSVLGTGAYEQYFGPGTRLTVT.

This rearrangement joins TRBV29-1 to TRBJ2-7, with D possibly TRBD1 on 6 matching bases. V was clipped by 4 bases and J by 7 bases, with 20 bases between them. The CDR3 is made up of 14 amino acids. Germline lookup yields CDR1 SQVTM and CDR2 ANQGSEA. This CDR3 reads CSVVTRLARGEQYF. The DNA for the CDR3 is TGCAGCGTTGTGACTCGGTTAGCGAGGGGGGAGCAGTACTTC.

This clone was seen just once. The chain recombines TRBV7-2 with TRBJ2-3, with TRBD2 identical over 7 bases. CDR3 length: 15 residues. CDR1 SGHTA and CDR2 FQGNSA come from the germline V gene. V lost 1 base, J lost 0 bases, and 1 base stayed unmatched. CDR3 protein: CASSLVSGSTDTQYF. Here the CDR3 DNA reads TGTGCCAGCAGCTTAGTTAGCGGGAGCACAGATACGCAGTATTTT.

This clone was picked up one time. The chain joins TRBV9 to TRBJ2-5, with D possibly matching TRBD1 (6 bases). The CDR3 consists of 14 residues. Germline assignment: CDR1 SGDLS and CDR2 YYNGEE. V lost 4 bases to trimming and J lost 5 bases, with 15 bases between them. CDR3 residues: CASSPHRVWETQYF. DNA for the CDR3: TGTGCCAGCAGCCCACACAGGGTTTGGGAGACCCAGTACTTC.

The chain is built from TRBV2 and TRBJ1-1, with D uncertain. This CDR3 has 13 residues. In germline, CDR1 is SNHLY, CDR2 FYNNEI. V dropped 4 bases and J dropped 8 bases, with 14 bases sitting between them. This chain's CDR3 is CASSVVDTAEAFF. The DNA of the CDR3 is TGTGCCAGCAGTGTGGTTGATACAGCCGAAGCTTTCTTT. The complete variable domain, with remaining parts taken from reference TRBV2 and TRBJ1-1, reads EPEVTQTPSHQVTQMGQEVILRCVPISNHLYFYWYRQILGQKVEFLVSFYNNEISEKSEIFDDQFSVERPDGSNFTLKIRSTKLEDSAMYFCASSVVDTAEAFFGQGTRLTVV.

This clone occurred a few times. V is TRBV28 and J is TRBJ1-5; D not certain. CDR3 size: 13 residues. V lost 2 bases and J lost 10, with 12 bases in between. Germline V gene lookup returns CDR1 MDHEN and CDR2 SYDVKM. The CDR3 region has the DNA TGTGCCAGCAGTTTAAGAAGGCTCCCCCCCCAGCATTTT. It codes for CASSLRRLPPQHF. Together with reference TRBV28 and TRBJ1-5, the CDR3 gives the full variable domain: DVKVTQSSRYLVKRTGEKVFLECVQDMDHENMFWYRQDPGLGLRLIYFSYDVKMKEKGDIPEGYSVSREKKERFSLILESASTNQTSMYLCASSLRRLPPQHFGDGTRLSIL.

This rearrangement joins TRBV6-5 to TRBJ2-6; TRBD1 matches 9 bases. Germline CDR1 and CDR2: MNHEY and SVGAGI. The CDR3 totals 15 residues. J lost 4 bases, V lost 6 bases, and 4 bases had no gene match. CDR3 in amino acids: CASSGQGTGANVLTF. CDR3 in DNA: TGTGCCAGCAGCGGACAGGGGACCGGGGCCAACGTCCTGACTTTC.

The chain joins TRBV7-9 to TRBJ1-5; D is perhaps TRBD1 (5 bases). V was pared by 1 base and J by 0 bases, with 10 bases between. The CDR3 length is 16 residues. Per the germline V gene, CDR1 is SEHNR and CDR2 is FQNEAQ (reference sequence). This chain's CDR3 is CASSLGDRNSNQPQHF. In DNA form, the CDR3 reads TGTGCCAGCAGCTTAGGCGACAGAAATAGCAATCAGCCCCAGCATTTT.

V and J are TRBV27 and TRBJ2-1; TRBD2 aligns across 8 bases. The CDR3 runs 14 residues. Germline V CDR1 and CDR2: MNHEY, SMNVEV (reference sequence). Losses at the gene ends were 6 bases for V and 6 bases for J; bases not matched to a gene: 7. The CDR3 bases are TGTGCCAGCAGGCTCGGACTAGCCCTCAATGAGCAGTTCTTC. As protein: CASRLGLALNEQFF.

The genes are TRBV10-3 and TRBJ2-7; D remains ambiguous. The CDR3 consists of 11 residues. V gave up 8 bases and J gave up 0 bases, with 5 bases separating them. Germline V gives CDR1 ENHRY, CDR2 SYGVKD. The DNA for the CDR3 is TGTGCCATCGGAAACTCCTACGAGCAGTACGTC. Amino acids: CAIGNSYEQYV.

This chain uses TRBV7-8 with TRBJ2-1, with TRBD2 matching over 12 bases. The J segment lost 3 bases and the V segment lost 0 bases, leaving 18 bases of the junction unmatched. From germline, CDR1 is SGHVS and CDR2 FQNEAQ. There are 22 residues in the CDR3. CDR3 region: CASSLATLTSGGQDVRYNEQFF. Here the CDR3 DNA reads TGTGCCAGCAGCTTAGCCACCCTGACTAGCGGGGGCCAAGATGTTCGCTACAATGAGCAGTTCTTC.

The sample holds a few counts of this clone. The CDR3 DNA follows: TGTGCCAGCAGCCCTAGGATTTACACCGGGGAGCTGTTTTTT. Translating gives CASSPRIYTGELFF. This chain links TRBV9 with TRBJ2-2; D unresolved. The length of the CDR3 is 14 residues. V lost 4 bases and J lost 3, with 10 bases in between. CDR1 is SGDLS, CDR2 YYNGEE, per germline.

The chain uses TRBV24-1 and TRBJ2-1; D gene uncertain. This CDR3 has 12 amino acids. The germline V gene has CDR1 KGHDR and CDR2 SFDVKD. Trimming shortened V by 2 bases and J by 9 bases, and 7 bases separated the two germline ends. This CDR3 is CATSDSSREQFF. The CDR3 bases are TGTGCCACCAGTGATTCAAGTCGTGAGCAGTTCTTC.

This clone was counted a few times. This sequence joins TRBV2 and TRBJ2-3; no clear D gene. The V gene lost 3 bases and the J gene lost 2 bases, with 6 bases spanning the gap. The CDR3 sequence is 13 residues long. Germline lookup yields CDR1 SNHLY and CDR2 FYNNEI. The CDR3 reads CASSEPFTDTQYF. CDR3 bases: TGTGCCAGCAGTGAGCCTTTCACAGATACGCAGTATTTT.

The rearrangement uses TRBV15 and TRBJ2-5; D possibly uses TRBD1 or TRBD2 (5 bases each). Germline-derived CDR1 and CDR2 are LNHNV and YYDKDF (reference sequence). The CDR3 runs to 15 residues. V was trimmed by 0 bases and J by 0 bases, leaving 8 bases between them. CDR3 nucleotide sequence: TGTGCCACCAGCAGAGATCGGGGACACCAAGAGACCCAGTACTTC. It yields the protein CATSRDRGHQETQYF. The whole variable domain, filled in from reference TRBV15 and TRBJ2-5, reads DAMVIQNPRYQVTQFGKPVTLSCSQTLNHNVMYWYQQKSSQAPKLLFHYYDKDFNNEADTPDNFQSRRPNTSFCFLDIRSPGLGDTAMYLCATSRDRGHQETQYFGPGTRLLVL.

This chain joins TRBV19 and TRBJ2-1; D perhaps matches TRBD2 (5 bases). Germline CDR1 reads LNHDA; CDR2 reads SQIVND (reference sequence). The CDR3 contains 14 residues. The germline V and J ends were trimmed by 1 base and 6 bases, with 10 bases remaining between them. In DNA, the CDR3 is TGTGCCAGTAGTATAGCGGGAAACGTCAATGAGCAGTTCTTC. Amino acid sequence: CASSIAGNVNEQFF.